These T cell receptor beta chains were read from a single sample in a study of T cells in Graves' hyperthyroidism and ophthalmopathy. MiXCR, applied by TCRdb to the multiplex PCR reads, yields one record per CDR3 protein. The table lists more than 550,000 distinct CDR3 sequences, about 45% of them singletons. The material sequenced was peripheral blood or thyroid tissue (not recorded which). The receptors shown here come from an adult man with Graves' disease, either hyperthyroidism or ophthalmopathy (not recorded which). Each CDR3 is given with its conserved first and last residue. D genes are given only for firm matches. The size of a clone is reported for some rows only, either as once, few or many, or as a class for expanded clones.

V	J	D	size	length	CDR3	DNA
TRBV7-9	TRBJ1-5	TRBD1	-	13	CASRGQGEQPQHF	TGTGCCAGCAGGGGACAGGGTGAGCAGCCCCAGCATTTT
TRBV10-2	TRBJ1-5	-	-	14	CASSPGRIGEPQHF	TGCGCCAGCTCACCGGGCAGGATCGGGGAGCCCCAGCATTTT
TRBV29-1	TRBJ1-1	-	many	14	CSVCGTLGNTEAFF	TGCAGCGTTTGTGGAACTCTAGGGAACACTGAAGCTTTCTTT
TRBV9	TRBJ1-4	TRBD1	few	17	CASSLATPIQGGEKLFF	TGTGCCAGCAGCTTAGCCACCCCGATTCAGGGGGGTGAAAAACTGTTTTTT
TRBV24-1	TRBJ2-2	-	-	15	CATSDPGTSAGELFF	TGTGCCACCAGTGACCCCGGGACAAGCGCCGGGGAGCTGTTTTTT
TRBV2	TRBJ1-2	-	-	14	CASSFGQPKYGYTF	TGTGCCAGCAGTTTCGGCCAGCCTAAGTATGGCTACACCTTC
TRBV7-8	TRBJ1-1	-	many	14	CASSQGRSHTEAFF	TGTGCCAGCAGCCAGGGGCGCAGTCACACTGAAGCTTTCTTT
TRBV2	TRBJ1-3	-	few	13	CASSFPGANTIYF	TGTGCCAGCAGTTTCCCCGGGGCGAACACCATATATTTT
TRBV15	TRBJ1-1	TRBD1	-	13	CATSGTGTGGAFF	TGTGCCACCAGCGGAACCGGGACAGGGGGAGCTTTCTTT
TRBV5-1	TRBJ2-7	TRBD1	-	15	CASSFGQGITYEQYF	TGCGCCAGCAGCTTCGGACAGGGGATCACCTACGAGCAGTACTTC
TRBV7-8	TRBJ1-1	-	many	14	CASSLGVGNTEAFF	TGTGCCAGCAGCTTAGGGGTGGGGAACACTGAAGCTTTCTTT
TRBV25-1	TRBJ1-2	-	many	12	CASSESNYGYTF	TGTGCCAGCAGTGAGTCTAACTATGGCTACACCTTC
TRBV6-1	TRBJ2-7	TRBD2	-	14	CAAESGTSGWEQYF	TGTGCCGCAGAGTCCGGGACTAGCGGGTGGGAGCAGTACTTC
TRBV19	TRBJ1-4	TRBD1	few	14	CASSNRGVDEKLFF	TGTGCCAGTAGTAACAGGGGTGTCGACGAAAAACTGTTTTTT
TRBV9	TRBJ2-7	-	-	14	CASSVGGGLYKQYF	TGTGCCAGCAGCGTGGGGGGTGGACTTTACAAGCAGTACTTC
TRBV2	TRBJ2-5	-	many	14	CASSLSRGQETQYF	TGTGCCAGCAGTTTGTCCCGGGGACAAGAGACCCAGTACTTC
TRBV7-2	TRBJ1-2	-	many	13	CASSQASGDGYTF	TGTGCCAGCAGCCAAGCGAGCGGGGACGGCTACACCTTC
TRBV29-1	TRBJ1-1	-	many	14	CSVAPGGMNTEAFF	TGCAGCGTTGCGCCGGGGGGGATGAACACTGAAGCTTTCTTT
TRBV12-3/TRBV12-4	TRBJ1-1	-	-	14	CASSSPGAGGEAFF	TGTGCCAGCAGCAGCCCGGGGGCCGGAGGGGAAGCTTTCTTT
TRBV20-1	TRBJ2-2	-	few	13	CSALHGGTGELFF	TGCAGTGCTCTACACGGGGGCACCGGGGAGCTGTTTTTT
TRBV2	TRBJ2-7	TRBD2	many	15	CASRKTSGGTYEQYF	TGTGCCAGCAGGAAGACTAGCGGGGGTACCTACGAGCAGTACTTC
TRBV7-9	TRBJ1-2	-	-	14	CASSLSSVKYGYTF	TGTGCCAGCAGCTTAAGTTCCGTTAAATATGGCTACACCTTC
TRBV7-9	TRBJ1-4	TRBD1	many	13	CASSWQGDEKLFF	TGTGCCAGCAGCTGGCAGGGGGACGAAAAACTGTTTTTT
TRBV19	TRBJ1-6	-	many	14	CASMRKPDGSPLHF	TGTGCCAGTATGCGAAAACCGGACGGTTCACCCCTCCACTTT
TRBV7-8	TRBJ2-5	-	-	13	CASSLDSRGTQYF	TGTGCCAGCAGCCTTGACTCACGGGGGACCCAGTACTTC
TRBV2	TRBJ1-1	TRBD1	few	14	CASIGDRVWGEAFF	TGTGCCAGCATAGGGGACAGGGTCTGGGGTGAAGCTTTCTTT
TRBV20-1	TRBJ1-5	-	many	14	CSARRQGPGQPQHF	TGCAGTGCTAGGAGGCAGGGGCCGGGTCAGCCCCAGCATTTT
TRBV7-2	TRBJ1-4	-	many	14	CASSLNRASEKLFF	TGTGCCAGCAGCTTGAACAGGGCTTCGGAAAAACTGTTTTTT
TRBV6-5	TRBJ2-7	-	-	13	CATKDTTSYEQYF	TGTGCCACCAAGGACACGACCTCCTACGAGCAGTACTTC
TRBV9	TRBJ2-7	TRBD2	-	15	CASSSQGLRADEQYF	TGTGCCAGCAGCAGTCAGGGACTAAGGGCTGACGAGCAGTACTTC
TRBV29-1	TRBJ2-5	-	-	10	CSVEGEAQYF	TGCAGCGTTGAAGGGGAGGCCCAGTACTTC
TRBV29-1	TRBJ1-3	-	few	14	CSVGPGTPGNTIYF	TGCAGCGTCGGCCCCGGGACCCCTGGAAACACCATATATTTT
TRBV7-9	TRBJ2-5	-	many	10	CASSKETQYF	TGTGCCAGCAGCAAAGAGACCCAGTACTTC
TRBV19	TRBJ1-5	-	-	14	CASVRTGLSEPQHF	TGTGCCAGTGTCCGGACCGGATTATCTGAACCCCAGCATTTT
TRBV4-1	TRBJ2-7	-	-	16	CASSQVLGAGHYEQYF	TGCGCCAGCAGCCAAGTTTTAGGGGCGGGCCACTACGAGCAGTACTTC
TRBV7-2	TRBJ2-7	TRBD2	-	14	CASSKSGGGNEQYF	TGTGCCAGCAGTAAATCCGGGGGGGGGAATGAGCAGTACTTC
TRBV12-3/TRBV12-4	TRBJ1-5	-	few	14	CASSLRGYRQPQHF	TGTGCCAGCAGTTTAAGAGGGTATCGACAGCCCCAGCATTTT